This TCR beta chain emerged from a study of graft-versus-host responses after intestinal transplantation. This CDR3 region has 15 residues. Looked up from germline, CDR1 is MDHEN and CDR2 is SYDVKM. The germline V and J ends were trimmed by 1 base and 9 bases, with 18 bases remaining between them. Repertoires were generated with immunoSEQ multiplex PCR, while TCRdb's copy carries only in-frame clones and drops some. The sample includes roughly 28,000 clones, 87% of them seen just once. Regarding this clone: The target antigen is unknown.

Study outcomes and limitations: Among circulating GvH clones, peak levels were associated with early post-transplant declines in HvG clones.

This receptor was taken from a human patient who received an intestinal transplant, so some T cells may come from the graft donor. The chain recombines TRBV28 with TRBJ2-5; D might be TRBD1 (6 bases). The sample consisted of PBMCs, taken 450 to 460 days after intestinal transplantation. CDR3 DNA sequence: TGTGCCAGCAGTTTATCGACAGGCACCCTAATGGCCCAGTACTTC. This encodes CASSLSTGTLMAQYF.